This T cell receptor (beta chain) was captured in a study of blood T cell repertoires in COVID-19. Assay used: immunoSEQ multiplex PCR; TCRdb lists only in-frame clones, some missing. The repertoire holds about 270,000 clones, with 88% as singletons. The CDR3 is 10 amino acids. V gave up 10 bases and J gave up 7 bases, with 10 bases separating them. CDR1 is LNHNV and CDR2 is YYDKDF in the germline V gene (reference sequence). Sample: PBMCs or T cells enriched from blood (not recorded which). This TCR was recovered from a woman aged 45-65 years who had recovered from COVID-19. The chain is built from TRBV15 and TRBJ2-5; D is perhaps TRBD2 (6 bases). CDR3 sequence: CAIRLGTQYF. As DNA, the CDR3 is TGTGCCATTAGACTAGGGACCCAGTACTTC.